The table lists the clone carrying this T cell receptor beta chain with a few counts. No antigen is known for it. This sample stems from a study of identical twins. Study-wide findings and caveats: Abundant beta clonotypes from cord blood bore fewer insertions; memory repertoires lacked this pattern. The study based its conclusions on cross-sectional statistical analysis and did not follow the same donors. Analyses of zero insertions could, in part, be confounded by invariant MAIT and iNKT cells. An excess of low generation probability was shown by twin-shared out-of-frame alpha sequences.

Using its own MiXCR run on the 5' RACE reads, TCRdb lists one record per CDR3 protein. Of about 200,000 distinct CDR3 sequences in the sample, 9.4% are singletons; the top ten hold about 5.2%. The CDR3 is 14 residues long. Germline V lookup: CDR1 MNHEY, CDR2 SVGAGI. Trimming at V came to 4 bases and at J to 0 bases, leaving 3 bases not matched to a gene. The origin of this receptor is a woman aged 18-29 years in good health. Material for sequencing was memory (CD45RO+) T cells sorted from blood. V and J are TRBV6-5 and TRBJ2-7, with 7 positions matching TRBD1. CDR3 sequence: CASSSDRSSYEQYF. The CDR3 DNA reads TGTGCCAGCAGTTCGGACAGGAGCTCCTACGAGCAGTACTTC.